This TCR beta chain was captured in a study of blood T cells in healthy people across ages. Then a second PCR, running roughly 7 to 11 cycles, was carried out with a sample-barcoded 5' primer and a J-beta primer mix. Using its own MiXCR run on the 5' RACE reads, TCRdb lists one record per CDR3 protein. Here the sample spans fewer than 800,000 distinct CDR3 sequences, 45% to 50% being singletons. In regard to this clonotype: Relative to the germline gene, one junction end is altered; a read error may explain this.

This sequence was found in a woman aged 55-70 years in good health. Sequenced sample: blood.

DNA for the CDR3: TGCGCCAGCAGCCCACGACTAGCGGGAGATGTAGATACGCAGTATTTT. This translates into CASSPRLAGDVDTQYF. J is TRBJ2-3 and V is TRBV3-1, with 12 bases matching TRBD2. The CDR3 spans 16 residues. CDR1 and CDR2 from the germline V gene are LGHDT and YNNKEL (reference sequence).